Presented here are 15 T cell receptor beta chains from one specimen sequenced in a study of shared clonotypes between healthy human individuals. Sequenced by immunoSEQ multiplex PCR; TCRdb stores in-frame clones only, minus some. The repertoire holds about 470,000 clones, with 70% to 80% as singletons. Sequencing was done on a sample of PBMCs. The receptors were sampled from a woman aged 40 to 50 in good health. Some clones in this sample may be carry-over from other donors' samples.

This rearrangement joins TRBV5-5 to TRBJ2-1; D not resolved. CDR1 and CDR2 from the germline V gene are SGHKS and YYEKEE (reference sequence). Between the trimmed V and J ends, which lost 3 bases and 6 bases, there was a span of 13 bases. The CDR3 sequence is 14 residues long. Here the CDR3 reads CASSSVRFGNEQFF. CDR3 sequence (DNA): TGTGCCAGCAGCTCTGTCAGATTCGGCAATGAGCAGTTCTTC.

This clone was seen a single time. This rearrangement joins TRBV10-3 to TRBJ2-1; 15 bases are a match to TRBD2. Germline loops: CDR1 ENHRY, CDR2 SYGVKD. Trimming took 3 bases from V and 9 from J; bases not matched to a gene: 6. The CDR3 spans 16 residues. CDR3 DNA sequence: TGTGCCATCAGTGACCCGGGACTAGCGGGAGGAACTGAGCAGTTCTTC. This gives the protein CAISDPGLAGGTEQFF.

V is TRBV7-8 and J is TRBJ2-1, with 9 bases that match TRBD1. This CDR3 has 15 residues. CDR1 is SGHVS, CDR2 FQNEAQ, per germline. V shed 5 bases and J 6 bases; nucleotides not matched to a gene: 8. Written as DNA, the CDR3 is TGTGCCAGCAGCGTTCGACAGGGGGGCCCCAATGAGCAGTTCTTC. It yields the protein CASSVRQGGPNEQFF.

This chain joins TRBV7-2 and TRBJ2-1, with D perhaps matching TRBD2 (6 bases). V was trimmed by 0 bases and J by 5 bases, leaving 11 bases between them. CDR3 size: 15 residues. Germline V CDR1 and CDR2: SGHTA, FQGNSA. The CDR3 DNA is TGTGCCAGCAGCTTAGCGATGGAGGGAAACAATGAGCAGTTCTTC. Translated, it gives CASSLAMEGNNEQFF.

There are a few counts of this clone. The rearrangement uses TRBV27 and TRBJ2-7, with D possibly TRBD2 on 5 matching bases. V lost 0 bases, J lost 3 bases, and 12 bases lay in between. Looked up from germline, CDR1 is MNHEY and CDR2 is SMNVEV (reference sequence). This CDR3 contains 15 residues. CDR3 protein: CASSLSYGILYEQYF. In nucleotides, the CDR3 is TGTGCCAGCAGTTTATCTTACGGGATTCTCTACGAGCAGTACTTC.

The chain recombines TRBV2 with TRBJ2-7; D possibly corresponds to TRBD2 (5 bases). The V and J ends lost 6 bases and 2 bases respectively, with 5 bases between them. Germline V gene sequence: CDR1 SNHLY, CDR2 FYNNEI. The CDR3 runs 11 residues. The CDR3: CASRGAYEQYF. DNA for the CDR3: TGTGCCAGCAGGGGAGCCTACGAGCAGTACTTC.

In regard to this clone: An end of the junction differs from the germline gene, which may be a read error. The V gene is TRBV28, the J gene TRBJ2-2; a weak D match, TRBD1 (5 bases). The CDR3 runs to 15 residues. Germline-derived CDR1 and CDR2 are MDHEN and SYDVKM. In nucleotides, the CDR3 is TGTGCCAGCAGCCCTACCGACAGAGACACCGGAGAGCTGTTTTTT. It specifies CASSPTDRDTGELFF.

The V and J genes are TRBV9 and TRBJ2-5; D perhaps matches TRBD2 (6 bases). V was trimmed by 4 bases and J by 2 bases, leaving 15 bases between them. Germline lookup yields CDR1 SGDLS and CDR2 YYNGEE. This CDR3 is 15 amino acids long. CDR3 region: CASSLVGRTQETQYF. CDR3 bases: TGTGCCAGCAGCCTCGTTGGGAGGACACAAGAGACCCAGTACTTC.

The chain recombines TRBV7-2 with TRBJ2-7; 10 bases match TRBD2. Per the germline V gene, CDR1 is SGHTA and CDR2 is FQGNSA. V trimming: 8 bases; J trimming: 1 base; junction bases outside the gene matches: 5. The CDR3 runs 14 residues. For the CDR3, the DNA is TGTGCCAGCTTACCGGGACTAGCGTCCTACGAGCAGTACTTC. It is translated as CASLPGLASYEQYF. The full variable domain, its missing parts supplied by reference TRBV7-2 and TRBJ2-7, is GAGVSQSPSNKVTEKGKDVELRCDPISGHTALYWYRQSLGQGLEFLIYFQGNSAPDKSGLPSDRFSAERTGGSVSTLTIQRTQQEDSAVYLCASLPGLASYEQYFGPGTRLTVT.

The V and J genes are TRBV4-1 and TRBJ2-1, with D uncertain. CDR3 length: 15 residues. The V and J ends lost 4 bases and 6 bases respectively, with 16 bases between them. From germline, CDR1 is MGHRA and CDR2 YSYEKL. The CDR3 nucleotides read TGCGCCAGCAGCCGGGTGGGTACGCCTGGCAATGAGCAGTTCTTC. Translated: CASSRVGTPGNEQFF.

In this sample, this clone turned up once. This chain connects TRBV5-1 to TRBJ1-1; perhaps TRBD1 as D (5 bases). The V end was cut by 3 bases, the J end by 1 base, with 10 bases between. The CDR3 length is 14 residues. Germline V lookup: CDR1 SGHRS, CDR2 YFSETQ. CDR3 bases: TGCGCCAGCAGCTATGACAGCCAGAACACTGAAGCTTTCTTT. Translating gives CASSYDSQNTEAFF.

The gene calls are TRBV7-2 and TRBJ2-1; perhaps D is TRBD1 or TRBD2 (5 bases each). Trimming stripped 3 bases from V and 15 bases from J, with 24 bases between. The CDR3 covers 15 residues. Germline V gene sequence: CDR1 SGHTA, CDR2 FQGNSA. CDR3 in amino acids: CASSFTPGSKGGAFF. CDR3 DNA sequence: TGTGCCAGCAGCTTTACTCCGGGATCCAAGGGTGGGGCGTTCTTC.

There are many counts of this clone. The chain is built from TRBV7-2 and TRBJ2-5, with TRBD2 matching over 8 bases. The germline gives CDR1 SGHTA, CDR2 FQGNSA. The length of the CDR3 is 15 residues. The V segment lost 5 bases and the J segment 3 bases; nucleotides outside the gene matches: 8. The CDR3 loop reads CASSRSGLAEETQYF. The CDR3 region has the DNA TGTGCCAGCAGCCGGTCTGGACTAGCCGAAGAGACCCAGTACTTC. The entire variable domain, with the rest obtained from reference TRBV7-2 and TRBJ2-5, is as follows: GAGVSQSPSNKVTEKGKDVELRCDPISGHTALYWYRQSLGQGLEFLIYFQGNSAPDKSGLPSDRFSAERTGGSVSTLTIQRTQQEDSAVYLCASSRSGLAEETQYFGPGTRLLVL.

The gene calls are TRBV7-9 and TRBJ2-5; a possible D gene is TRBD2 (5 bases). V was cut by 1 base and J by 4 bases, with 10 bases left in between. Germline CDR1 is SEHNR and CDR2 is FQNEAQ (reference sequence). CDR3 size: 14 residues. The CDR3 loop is CASSLVGGLETQYF. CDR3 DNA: TGTGCCAGCAGCTTAGTTGGAGGACTAGAGACCCAGTACTTC.

The DNA for the CDR3 is TGTGCCAGCAGCTTAGCTCCTTTGGCGGGAGGGCCGGGGGAGTCCTACGAGCAGTACTTC. This sequence encodes CASSLAPLAGGPGESYEQYF. The genes are TRBV7-2 and TRBJ2-7, with 9 bases aligning to TRBD2. Germline assignment: CDR1 SGHTA and CDR2 FQGNSA. The CDR3 contains 20 residues. V dropped 0 bases and J dropped 1; count of bases not matched to a gene: 16.